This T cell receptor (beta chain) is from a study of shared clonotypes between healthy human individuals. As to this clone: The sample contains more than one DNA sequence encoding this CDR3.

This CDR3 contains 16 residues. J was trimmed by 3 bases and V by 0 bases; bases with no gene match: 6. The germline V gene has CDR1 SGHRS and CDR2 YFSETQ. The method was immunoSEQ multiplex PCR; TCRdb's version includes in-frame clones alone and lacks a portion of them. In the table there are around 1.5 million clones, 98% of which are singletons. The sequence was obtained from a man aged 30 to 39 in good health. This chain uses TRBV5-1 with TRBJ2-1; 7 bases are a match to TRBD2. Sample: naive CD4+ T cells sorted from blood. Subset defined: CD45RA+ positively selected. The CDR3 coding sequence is TGCGCCAGCAGCTTGGCTGCGGGAGTAGGCTACAATGAGCAGTTCTTC. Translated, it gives CASSLAAGVGYNEQFF.